These 18 T cell receptor beta chains were sequenced from one sample in a study of blood T cell repertoires in COVID-19. Method: immunoSEQ multiplex PCR; TCRdb's copy keeps in-frame clones and lacks some. The sample holds around 220,000 clones, roughly nine tenths seen once. Sequencing was carried out using peripheral blood. The receptors derive from a woman in her fifties or sixties with acute or convalescent COVID-19.

This chain links TRBV29-1 with TRBJ1-1; D is perhaps TRBD1 (5 bases). Trimming stripped 6 bases from V and 11 bases from J, with 16 bases between. CDR3 length: 11 amino acids. The germline V gene has CDR1 SQVTM and CDR2 ANQGSEA. The CDR3 region has the DNA TGCAGCGTCACCCGGGGGGGTGATGCTTTCTTT. Translated, it gives CSVTRGGDAFF.

The gene calls are TRBV7-9 and TRBJ1-2; 10 nucleotides align to TRBD1. Germline lookup yields CDR1 SEHNR and CDR2 FQNEAQ (reference sequence). The V segment lost 2 bases and the J segment 5 bases; nucleotides outside the gene matches: 2. The length of the CDR3 is 14 residues. The CDR3 nucleotides are TGTGCCAGCAGCTTACGGACAGGGGGGTATGGCTACACCTTC. Protein product: CASSLRTGGYGYTF. The full variable domain, its missing parts supplied by reference TRBV7-9 and TRBJ1-2, is DTGVSQNPRHKITKRGQNVTFRCDPISEHNRLYWYRQTLGQGPEFLTYFQNEAQLEKSRLLSDRFSAERPKGSFSTLEIQRTEQGDSAMYLCASSLRTGGYGYTFGSGTRLTVV.

V usage is TRBV5-5 and J usage is TRBJ2-7, with 7 bases that match TRBD2. The trim removed 0 bases at V and 3 bases at J, leaving 12 bases unmatched. Germline V gene data show CDR1 as SGHKS and CDR2 as YYEKEE (reference sequence). CDR3 length: 17 residues. CDR3 DNA: TGTGCCAGCAGCTTGGGGTTCCGAGCGGGGCTGTACTACGAGCAGTACTTC. Translated: CASSLGFRAGLYYEQYF.

J is TRBJ2-7 and V is TRBV19; TRBD1 is a possible D gene (7 bases). V lost 7 bases to trimming and J lost 2 bases, with 15 bases between them. The CDR3 runs 14 residues. Germline V gene sequence: CDR1 LNHDA, CDR2 SQIVND (reference sequence). CDR3 DNA sequence: TGTGCCAGTACCGACGGAGGGGGCCCCTACGAGCAGTACTTC. Protein sequence: CASTDGGGPYEQYF.

This sequence joins TRBV10-3 and TRBJ1-2; the match to TRBD1 covers 10 bases. The CDR3 is 13 amino acids. Germline V gene data show CDR1 as ENHRY and CDR2 as SYGVKD. Trimming cost V 7 bases and J 6 bases; bases outside gene matches: 5. The CDR3 protein is CAITAGTGDGYTF. The CDR3 DNA follows: TGTGCCATCACTGCCGGGACAGGGGATGGCTACACCTTC.

This clone was counted only a few times. The chain links TRBV9 to TRBJ2-3; the match to TRBD2 covers 13 bases. V shed 3 bases and J 2 bases; nucleotides not matched to a gene: 15. Per germline, CDR1 SGDLS and CDR2 YYNGEE. There are 20 residues in the CDR3. The CDR3 protein is CASSAFPGTSGEGPTDTQYF. The CDR3 DNA reads TGTGCCAGCAGCGCCTTCCCCGGGACTAGCGGGGAAGGACCCACAGATACGCAGTATTTT.

The chain uses TRBV20-1 and TRBJ2-3; the match to TRBD1 covers 8 bases. The ends lost 3 bases at V and 4 bases at J; junction bases unmatched: 3. Germline V gene data show CDR1 as DFQATT and CDR2 as SNEGSKA (reference sequence). CDR3 length: 13 amino acids. Written as DNA, the CDR3 is TGCAGTGCTAGTCAGGGGGCGGCAGATACGCAGTATTTT. Encoded protein: CSASQGAADTQYF.

V and J are TRBV3-1 (or the pseudogene TRBV3-2) and TRBJ1-1, with a weak D call TRBD1 (5 bases). The CDR3 runs to 17 residues. Looked up from germline, CDR1 is LGHDT and CDR2 is YNNKEL (reference sequence). V was clipped by 0 bases and J by 1 base, with 15 bases between them. CDR3 sequence (DNA): TGTGCCAGCAGCCAAGAACCGGGGGAGAGCCCGAACACTGAAGCTTTCTTT. Protein: CASSQEPGESPNTEAFF.

This chain connects TRBV30 to TRBJ1-2; 7 nucleotides match TRBD1. The ends lost 1 base at V and 3 bases at J; junction bases unmatched: 14. This CDR3 is 17 amino acids long. Per the germline V gene, CDR1 is GTSNPN and CDR2 is SVGIG (reference sequence). The CDR3 coding sequence is TGTGCCTGGAGTGCCTACCCTAGGGGCAGGGGGTACTATGGCTACACCTTC. Encoded protein: CAWSAYPRGRGYYGYTF.

This chain links TRBV7-9 with TRBJ2-2; weak D call: TRBD2 (6 bases). Germline CDR1 is SEHNR and CDR2 is FQNEAQ (reference sequence). V gave up 5 bases and J gave up 6 bases, with 13 bases separating them. The CDR3 length is 14 residues. The CDR3 nucleotides read TGTGCCAGCAGCCACCCCGGGGGTGCCGGGGAGCTGTTTTTT. Residues: CASSHPGGAGELFF.

V is TRBV30 and J is TRBJ1-4; TRBD1 might be the D (6 bases). Deletions cut 2 bases from V and 8 bases from J, with 15 bases between. Germline assignment: CDR1 GTSNPN and CDR2 SVGIG (reference sequence). The CDR3 has 14 residues. The CDR3 loop is CAWSPTGFGEKLFF. As DNA, the CDR3 is TGTGCCTGGAGTCCCACAGGGTTTGGAGAAAAACTGTTTTTT.

Notes on this clone: At one end, the junction sequence differs from germline, possibly due to a read error. The V gene is TRBV3-1 (or the pseudogene TRBV3-2), the J gene TRBJ2-2, with D perhaps matching TRBD2 (5 bases). Germline CDR1 and CDR2: LGHDT and YNNKEL (reference sequence). The CDR3 has 13 amino acids. DNA of the CDR3: TGTGCCAGCAGCAATAGCGACACCAGGGAGCTGTTTTTT. It codes for CASSNSDTRELFF.

V usage is TRBV13 and J usage is TRBJ1-1; tentative D call: TRBD1 (6 bases). The germline gives CDR1 PRHDT, CDR2 FYEKMQ (reference sequence). V dropped 4 bases and J dropped 0 bases, with 12 bases sitting between them. This CDR3 is built from 15 residues. The CDR3 region has the DNA TGTGCCAGCAGCTCACAGGGTTTAATGAACACTGAAGCTTTCTTT. This gives the protein CASSSQGLMNTEAFF.

The chain employs TRBV11-3 and TRBJ1-2; no definite D call. Germline V gene lookup returns CDR1 SGHNT and CDR2 YENEEA. V gave up 3 bases and J gave up 8 bases, with 13 bases separating them. The CDR3 covers 13 residues. The CDR3 reads CASSLAGTRGYTF. As DNA, the CDR3 is TGTGCCAGCAGCTTGGCAGGTACGAGAGGCTACACCTTC. Full variable domain (rest looked up from reference TRBV11-3 and TRBJ1-2): EAGVVQSPRYKIIEKKQPVAFWCNPISGHNTLYWYLQNLGQGPELLIRYENEEAVDDSQLPKDRFSAERLKGVDSTLKIQPAELGDSAVYLCASSLAGTRGYTFGSGTRLTVV.

V gene TRBV10-1 combines with J gene TRBJ2-3; 8 nucleotides agree with TRBD2. The V segment lost 4 bases and the J segment 5 bases; nucleotides outside the gene matches: 8. Germline CDR1 and CDR2: WNHNN and SYGVQD (reference sequence). The CDR3 contains 15 residues. This CDR3 reads CASSAQRERLDTQYF. The CDR3, as DNA: TGCGCCAGCAGTGCGCAGCGGGAGAGGTTAGATACGCAGTATTTT.

The chain combines TRBV12-5 with TRBJ1-1; D gene unclear. V was cut by 7 bases and J by 11 bases, with 11 bases left in between. CDR1 and CDR2 (germline): LGHNT, FRNRAP. The CDR3 has 10 amino acids. This CDR3 reads CASALREAFF. The CDR3 DNA reads TGTGCTAGTGCGTTACGGGAGGCTTTCTTT. Together with reference TRBV12-5 and TRBJ1-1, the CDR3 gives the full variable domain: DARVTQTPRHKVTEMGQEVTMRCQPILGHNTVFWYRQTMMQGLELLAYFRNRAPLDDSGMPKDRFSAEMPDATLATLKIQPSEPRDSAVYFCASALREAFFGQGTRLTVV.

This clone was seen once. V usage is TRBV19 and J usage is TRBJ2-1; a weak D match, TRBD2 (5 bases). Germline-derived CDR1 and CDR2 are LNHDA and SQIVND (reference sequence). This CDR3 region has 15 residues. The V end was cut by 3 bases, the J end by 5 bases, with 14 bases between. The CDR3 region is CASSIPRTGDNEQFF. The CDR3 nucleotides are TGTGCCAGTAGTATTCCGCGGACTGGGGACAATGAGCAGTTCTTC.

V is TRBV4-1 and J is TRBJ1-5; TRBD1 agrees at 7 bases. Losses at the gene ends were 4 bases for V and 1 base for J; bases not matched to a gene: 4. The CDR3 totals 15 residues. Germline V gives CDR1 MGHRA, CDR2 YSYEKL. The CDR3 spells CASSLATGSNQPQHF. DNA of the CDR3: TGCGCCAGCAGCCTAGCGACAGGGAGCAATCAGCCCCAGCATTTT.